Listed here is a single T cell receptor (beta chain). This record belongs to a study of blood T cell repertoires in COVID-19. The protocol was immunoSEQ multiplex PCR, while the TCRdb copy is restricted to in-frame clones and leaves out a portion. This table holds some 270,000 clones, 84% found once. V was shortened by 7 bases and J by 3 bases, with 13 bases between the two germline ends. CDR1 and CDR2 (germline): SQVTM, ANQGSEA. There are 13 residues in the CDR3. Sequencing used peripheral blood. This sequence originates from a woman aged 40 to 50 who had recovered from COVID-19. The V and J genes are TRBV29-1 and TRBJ2-1; D perhaps matches TRBD1 (5 bases). In DNA, the CDR3 is TGCAGCGACAGACAGAGTCTCTACAATGAGCAGTTCTTC. Its translation: CSDRQSLYNEQFF.